Each of the 32 T cell receptor beta chains below was sequenced from the same sample in a study of blood T cell repertoires in COVID-19. TCRdb keeps only in-frame clones here, not all; method: immunoSEQ multiplex PCR. The sample records about 44,000 clones, 84% being singletons. The sequenced sample consisted of peripheral blood. All receptors come from a human donor in a cohort sampled during active COVID-19.

J is TRBJ2-5 and V is TRBV5-5; 8 positions match TRBD1. Trimming at V came to 0 bases and at J to 4 bases, leaving 17 bases not matched to a gene. This CDR3 is built from 19 residues. Germline V lookup: CDR1 SGHKS, CDR2 YYEKEE (reference sequence). Written as DNA, the CDR3 is TGTGCCAGCAGCTTGGTGCCACATGCGGACAGGGCGGCAGGAGAGACCCAGTACTTC. Its protein product is CASSLVPHADRAAGETQYF.

The genes are TRBV7-9 and TRBJ1-4; tentatively, D is TRBD1 (5 bases). This CDR3 is 12 amino acids long. CDR1 and CDR2 from the germline V gene are SEHNR and FQNEAQ (reference sequence). V gave up 4 bases and J gave up 8 bases, with 8 bases separating them. The CDR3 here is CASSWGPEKLFF. As DNA, the CDR3 is TGTGCCAGCAGCTGGGGCCCGGAAAAACTGTTTTTT.

The chain is built from TRBV2 and TRBJ2-1, with 12 bases identical to TRBD2. The CDR3 totals 16 residues. The J segment lost 7 bases and the V segment lost 3 bases, leaving 7 bases of the junction unmatched. CDR1 and CDR2 (germline): SNHLY, FYNNEI. CDR3 sequence: CASSEASGGAQNEQFF. The CDR3 DNA follows: TGTGCCAGCAGTGAGGCTAGCGGGGGGGCGCAGAATGAGCAGTTCTTC. Looking up the rest from reference TRBV2 and TRBJ2-1 gives the full variable domain: EPEVTQTPSHQVTQMGQEVILRCVPISNHLYFYWYRQILGQKVEFLVSFYNNEISEKSEIFDDQFSVERPDGSNFTLKIRSTKLEDSAMYFCASSEASGGAQNEQFFGPGTRLTVL.

The V call is TRBV7-2, the J call TRBJ2-1, with D maybe TRBD1 (5 bases). Trimming took 5 bases from V and 6 from J, leaving 11 bases between them. Germline V gene lookup returns CDR1 SGHTA and CDR2 FQGNSA. The CDR3 covers 13 residues. The CDR3 is CASSPWTSNEQFF. The CDR3 bases are TGTGCCAGCAGCCCCTGGACATCCAATGAGCAGTTCTTC.

CDR3: CASSNWGGNTGELFF. The CDR3 region has the DNA TGTGCCAGCAGCAACTGGGGGGGGAACACCGGGGAGCTGTTTTTT. The chain uses TRBV11-3 and TRBJ2-2, with TRBD2 matching over 7 bases. The germline CDR1 and CDR2 sequences are SGHNT and YENEEA. The CDR3 covers 15 residues. V gave up 5 bases and J gave up 1 base; unmatched junction bases: 4.

This clone is a singleton in its sample. The rearrangement joins TRBV27 to TRBJ1-6; D uncertain. CDR3 length: 18 residues. V lost 5 bases and J lost 1, with 18 bases in between. Germline CDR1 MNHEY, CDR2 SMNVEV (reference sequence). CDR3 protein: CASSPSGRIRSYNSPLHF. CDR3 DNA: TGTGCCAGCAGTCCTAGCGGGAGAATAAGGTCCTATAATTCACCCCTCCACTTT.

This clone was recorded only once. The rearrangement joins TRBV29-1 to TRBJ2-2; D is uncertain. Germline values: CDR1 SQVTM, CDR2 ANQGSEA. The CDR3 consists of 14 residues. The ends were cut back, 7 bases at V and 4 bases at J, with 16 bases in the middle. The CDR3 here is CSASIDSSTGELFF. CDR3 DNA sequence: TGCAGCGCAAGTATAGATAGCAGCACCGGGGAGCTGTTTTTT.

This clone has a handful of counts. The J gene is TRBJ1-2, the V gene TRBV5-1; no clear D. Trimming stripped 4 bases from V and 3 bases from J, with 10 bases between. Per the germline V gene, CDR1 is SGHRS and CDR2 is YFSETQ. CDR3 size: 13 residues. The CDR3 region has the DNA TGCGCCAGCAGCAGGCTAGGAGACTATGGCTACACCTTC. This gives the protein CASSRLGDYGYTF. The whole variable domain, remainder taken from reference TRBV5-1 and TRBJ1-2, is KAGVTQTPRYLIKTRGQQVTLSCSPISGHRSVSWYQQTPGQGLQFLFEYFSETQRNKGNFPGRFSGRQFSNSRSEMNVSTLELGDSALYLCASSRLGDYGYTFGSGTRLTVV.

The chain is built from TRBV3-1 (or the pseudogene TRBV3-2) and TRBJ2-5; 8 bases align to TRBD2. CDR1 LGHDT and CDR2 YNNKEL come from the germline V gene (reference sequence). Trimming cost V 1 base and J 4 bases; bases outside gene matches: 5. The CDR3 length is 15 residues. The CDR3 DNA reads as TGTGCCAGCAGCCAAGGTGGTAGCGGGGTAGAGACCCAGTACTTC. This gives the protein CASSQGGSGVETQYF.

The rearrangement joins TRBV30 to TRBJ1-2, with 8 bases identical to TRBD1. V shed 2 bases, J shed 4 bases, and the junction held 6 bases outside the gene matches. CDR3 length: 14 residues. Germline lookup yields CDR1 GTSNPN and CDR2 SVGIG (reference sequence). The CDR3 loop reads CAWSFQQGGYGYTF. CDR3 DNA sequence: TGTGCCTGGAGTTTTCAACAGGGGGGCTATGGCTACACCTTC.

V and J are TRBV7-9 and TRBJ1-1, with D possibly being TRBD1 (5 bases). The CDR3 consists of 16 residues. The V end was cut by 2 bases, the J end by 3 bases, with 16 bases between. The V gene's germline CDR1 is SEHNR and CDR2 FQNEAQ (reference sequence). The chain's CDR3 is CASSLWTLRVDTEAFF. In DNA form, the CDR3 reads TGTGCCAGCAGCTTATGGACACTCAGGGTGGACACTGAAGCTTTCTTT.

V is TRBV6-2 or TRBV6-3 and J is TRBJ1-2; 10 nucleotides agree with TRBD1. The V segment lost 5 bases and the J segment 8 bases; nucleotides outside the gene matches: 8. This CDR3 comprises 14 residues. Germline V gene lookup returns CDR1 MNHEY and CDR2 SVGEGT. In DNA form, the CDR3 reads TGTGCCAGCAGTACCCGGACAGGGGGAGGGGGCTACACCTTC. Residues: CASSTRTGGGGYTF.

V usage is TRBV28 and J usage is TRBJ1-1; no firm D call. V was trimmed by 1 base and J by 8 bases, leaving 14 bases between them. CDR3 length: 14 residues. Germline V gene data show CDR1 as MDHEN and CDR2 as SYDVKM. CDR3 protein: CASSLFDGGSEAFF. The CDR3, as DNA: TGTGCCAGCAGTTTATTTGATGGAGGGTCCGAAGCTTTCTTT.

As DNA, the CDR3 is TGTGCCAGCTCACAATTCGACAGTGCATCCTCTGGGGCCAACGTCCTGACTTTC. Translation: CASSQFDSASSGANVLTF. The genes are TRBV18 and TRBJ2-6; D is possibly TRBD1 (5 bases). This CDR3 has 18 amino acids. Germline V lookup: CDR1 KGHSH, CDR2 LQKENI. With 4 bases removed from V and 0 bases from J, the gap between germline ends came to 16 bases.

This rearrangement joins TRBV20-1 to TRBJ1-1, with D uncertain. This CDR3 has 11 residues. V dropped 0 bases and J dropped 8 bases, with 7 bases sitting between them. Germline V CDR1 and CDR2: DFQATT, SNEGSKA (reference sequence). CDR3 loop: CSARDHWEAFF. As DNA, the CDR3 is TGCAGTGCTAGAGATCACTGGGAAGCTTTCTTT.

This clone was counted once. The chain combines TRBV3-1 (or the pseudogene TRBV3-2) with TRBJ1-4; 7 bases line up with TRBD1. This CDR3 is built from 14 residues. Germline V gene data show CDR1 as LGHDT and CDR2 as YNNKEL (reference sequence). The junction had 5 bases not matched to a gene; V was cut back by 6 bases and J by 4 bases. CDR3 protein: CASSPQGFNEKLFF. The CDR3 region has the DNA TGTGCCAGCAGTCCACAGGGGTTTAATGAAAAACTGTTTTTT.

Many counts were recorded for this clone. This rearrangement joins TRBV11-2 to TRBJ2-5; 9 bases fit TRBD2. CDR3 size: 15 residues. From germline, CDR1 is SGHAT and CDR2 FQNNGV. With V trimmed by 4 bases and J by 5 bases, 8 bases remained unmatched. The CDR3 bases are TGTGCCAGCAGCTCTTTTGCGGGGGGGACGGAGACCCAGTACTTC. Its translation: CASSSFAGGTETQYF.

The chain links TRBV5-6 to TRBJ2-5; 7 bases match TRBD2. This CDR3 is 16 amino acids long. V shed 4 bases and J 0 bases; nucleotides not matched to a gene: 9. Per the germline V gene, CDR1 is SGHDT and CDR2 is YYEEEE. In nucleotides, the CDR3 is TGTGCCAGCAGCCCTCTCGCGGGGGTCGACCAAGAGACCCAGTACTTC. This gives the protein CASSPLAGVDQETQYF.

The V and J genes are TRBV27 and TRBJ2-5, with D perhaps matching TRBD2 (7 bases). CDR3 length: 14 amino acids. Germline V gives CDR1 MNHEY, CDR2 SMNVEV (reference sequence). With 2 bases removed from V and 5 bases from J, the gap between germline ends came to 12 bases. The CDR3 region has the DNA TGTGCCAGCAGTTTAGGGGGGGGCTGGGAGACCCAGTACTTC. This codes for CASSLGGGWETQYF.

This chain uses TRBV10-3 with TRBJ1-1; tentatively, D is TRBD1 (6 bases). Trimming pared 4 bases from V and 5 bases from J, leaving 11 bases between. This CDR3 has 13 amino acids. CDR1 and CDR2 (germline): ENHRY, SYGVKD. The CDR3 region is CAISVNRDTEAFF. DNA for the CDR3: TGTGCCATCAGTGTCAACAGGGATACTGAAGCTTTCTTT.

The rearrangement uses TRBV7-6 and TRBJ2-1, with D possibly being TRBD1 (6 bases). This CDR3 has 13 amino acids. The V and J ends lost 7 bases and 0 bases respectively, with 7 bases between them. Germline V gene data show CDR1 as SGHVS and CDR2 as FNYEAQ. The CDR3 reads CASKGGSYNEQFF. The CDR3 nucleotides are TGTGCCAGCAAAGGGGGCTCCTACAATGAGCAGTTCTTC. Using reference TRBV7-6 and TRBJ2-1 for the parts outside the CDR3, the full variable domain is GAGVSQSPRYKVTKRGQDVALRCDPISGHVSLYWYRQALGQGPEFLTYFNYEAQQDKSGLPNDRFSAERPEGSISTLTIQRTEQRDSAMYRCASKGGSYNEQFFGPGTRLTVL.

The chain couples TRBV18 to TRBJ2-3; possibly TRBD2 for D (6 bases). Germline V gene sequence: CDR1 KGHSH, CDR2 LQKENI. The CDR3 contains 16 residues. V was clipped by 0 bases and J by 0 bases, with 10 bases between them. CDR3: CASSPPGGTSTDTQYF. CDR3 nucleotides: TGTGCCAGCTCACCACCGGGAGGAACTAGCACAGATACGCAGTATTTT.

This chain uses TRBV5-4 with TRBJ2-1; the D gene is possibly TRBD2 (5 bases). The CDR3 length is 15 residues. V was pared by 2 bases and J by 2 bases, with 11 bases between. Germline values: CDR1 SGHNT, CDR2 YYREEE (reference sequence). CDR3: CASSFGLPTYNEQFF. In DNA form, the CDR3 reads TGTGCCAGCAGCTTCGGACTCCCGACCTACAATGAGCAGTTCTTC.

The CDR3 protein is CASSALDSYNEQFF. In DNA form, the CDR3 reads TGTGCCAGCAGCGCGCTGGACTCATACAATGAGCAGTTCTTC. The gene calls are TRBV9 and TRBJ2-1, with a tentative D call TRBD2 (5 bases). This CDR3 comprises 14 residues. V was pared by 3 bases and J by 4 bases, with 11 bases between. Per germline, CDR1 SGDLS and CDR2 YYNGEE.

This chain joins TRBV27 and TRBJ2-3; TRBD2 is a possible D gene (6 bases). This CDR3 spans 15 amino acids. The V end was cut by 1 base, the J end by 5 bases, with 13 bases between. Germline lookup yields CDR1 MNHEY and CDR2 SMNVEV (reference sequence). Here the CDR3 DNA reads TGTGCCAGCAGTTTATGGCTTAGCGGCCTAGATACGCAGTATTTT. Translation: CASSLWLSGLDTQYF.

The V and J genes are TRBV7-8 and TRBJ1-2; 8 bases agree with TRBD1. The V gene's germline CDR1 is SGHVS and CDR2 FQNEAQ. Losses at the gene ends were 5 bases for V and 4 bases for J; bases not matched to a gene: 9. The CDR3 runs to 15 residues. The CDR3 DNA sequence: TGTGCCAGCAGCCGTGACAGGGGCCGCACCTATGGCTACACCTTC. Protein product: CASSRDRGRTYGYTF.

The chain uses TRBV30 and TRBJ1-1; 7 bases fit TRBD1. Germline CDR1 is GTSNPN and CDR2 is SVGIG (reference sequence). With 1 base clipped from V and 1 base from J, the junction kept 9 bases outside the gene matches. The CDR3 length is 16 residues. The CDR3: CAWSGTTGLGNTEAFF. Written as DNA, the CDR3 is TGTGCCTGGAGTGGGACGACAGGGTTGGGGAACACTGAAGCTTTCTTT.

The chain employs TRBV5-1 and TRBJ2-3; D is unresolved. Trimming removed 0 bases from V and 0 bases from J, with 11 bases in between. From germline, CDR1 is SGHRS and CDR2 YFSETQ. This CDR3 region has 16 residues. The CDR3 loop reads CASSLGFSTSTDTQYF. The DNA for the CDR3 is TGCGCCAGCAGCTTGGGTTTCTCAACTAGCACAGATACGCAGTATTTT.

The rearrangement links TRBV27 to TRBJ2-7; D perhaps matches TRBD1 (5 bases). CDR3 length: 14 amino acids. Germline V gene data show CDR1 as MNHEY and CDR2 as SMNVEV (reference sequence). Trimming removed 6 bases from V and 0 bases from J, with 12 bases in between. The CDR3 coding sequence is TGTGCCAGCAGACGGCAGGGAAGCTCCTACGAGCAGTACGTC. It codes for CASRRQGSSYEQYV.

The genes are TRBV18 and TRBJ1-1, with 7 bases aligning to TRBD1. Germline V gene sequence: CDR1 KGHSH, CDR2 LQKENI. CDR3 length equals 13 residues. Germline trimming cut 2 bases from V and 5 bases from J; bases unmatched to any gene: 2. The chain's CDR3 is CASSPSQGTEAFF. The CDR3 DNA is TGTGCCAGCTCACCATCACAGGGGACTGAAGCTTTCTTT.

The chain employs TRBV11-2 and TRBJ1-1; D not resolved. Germline V lookup: CDR1 SGHAT, CDR2 FQNNGV. The CDR3 sequence is 14 residues long. V dropped 2 bases and J dropped 6 bases, with 13 bases sitting between them. The CDR3 DNA reads as TGTGCCAGCAGCTTAAGGGTGGAGCGGTCTGAAGCTTTCTTT. This codes for CASSLRVERSEAFF.

V and J are TRBV5-1 and TRBJ2-1; TRBD1 is a possible D gene (7 bases). V lost 4 bases to trimming and J lost 7 bases, with 15 bases between them. The germline V gene encodes CDR1 SGHRS and CDR2 YFSETQ. The CDR3 is 14 residues long. CDR3 sequence (DNA): TGCGCCAGCAGCACCCGACAGGGAGGTAATGAGCAGTTCTTC. Translating it yields CASSTRQGGNEQFF.